The 22 T cell receptor beta chains in this list originate from one sample, sequenced in a study of regulatory T cells in long-lasting Graves disease. Time point specified: newly diagnosed GD, antithyroid drugs for less than 3 months. PBMC-extracted RNA yielded the TCR library. The authors built TCR beta libraries using iRepertoire HTBI primers and Arm-PCR of CDR3 regions. Each CDR3 protein gets one entry after TCRdb re-called the multiplex PCR reads with MiXCR. Seen here are hundreds of thousands of distinct CDR3 sequences, about 14% observed once, and the top ten hold about 9.1%. The sample also formed part of further work on T cells in Graves' hyperthyroidism and ophthalmopathy.

The sequencing used peripheral blood mononuclear cells (PBMCs), collected at new diagnosis, from a patient treated with antithyroid drugs. The receptor source for this set is a man aged 30-40 years with Graves disease.

Many counts were recorded for this clonotype. The rearrangement uses TRBV12-3 or TRBV12-4 and TRBJ1-2, with 7 bases matching TRBD1. The CDR3 is 17 amino acids. The trim removed 5 bases at V and 5 bases at J, leaving 17 bases unmatched. The CDR3 sequence is CASSPQGTAYAGYGYTF. The CDR3 region has the DNA TGTGCCAGCAGTCCCCAGGGGACAGCCTATGCTGGGTATGGCTACACCTTC.

The table lists this clonotype with many counts. V is TRBV27 and J is TRBJ2-1, with 12 positions matching TRBD2. Per the germline V gene, CDR1 is MNHEY and CDR2 is SMNVEV (reference sequence). The CDR3 is 16 residues long. V was clipped by 5 bases and J by 5 bases; unmatched bases: 7. The CDR3 nucleotides read TGTGCCAGCAGTATTACTAGCGGGAGGAAGAACAATGAGCAGTTCTTC. Amino acid sequence: CASSITSGRKNNEQFF.

This clonotype has a count of ten or more. The chain uses TRBV5-1 and TRBJ2-1; 7 positions match TRBD1. This CDR3 region has 11 residues. Unmatched junction bases numbered 4, after V lost 2 bases and J lost 14 bases. From germline, CDR1 is SGHRS and CDR2 YFSETQ. The CDR3 sequence is CASSLGQGEFF. CDR3 coding DNA: TGCGCCAGCAGCTTAGGTCAGGGGGAGTTCTTC.

The chain couples TRBV29-1 to TRBJ2-2; tentatively, D is TRBD2 (5 bases). Trimming pared 2 bases from V and 7 bases from J, leaving 14 bases between. Looked up from germline, CDR1 is SQVTM and CDR2 is ANQGSEA. The CDR3 length is 14 residues. CDR3 sequence reads: CSVEFREYIGELFF. For the CDR3, the DNA is TGCAGCGTTGAATTCCGGGAATACATCGGGGAGCTGTTTTTT.

V usage is TRBV9 and J usage is TRBJ2-5; the D call may be TRBD1 or TRBD2 (7 bases each). The CDR3 has 14 amino acids. Trimming left V 4 bases short and J 5 bases short, with 15 bases between. Looked up from germline, CDR1 is SGDLS and CDR2 is YYNGEE. CDR3 protein: CASSQTGRGETQYF. In DNA, the CDR3 is TGTGCCAGCAGCCAGACAGGGAGGGGGGAGACCCAGTACTTC. The full variable domain, its missing parts supplied by reference TRBV9 and TRBJ2-5, is DSGVTQTPKHLITATGQRVTLRCSPRSGDLSVYWYQQSLDQGLQFLIQYYNGEERAKGNILERFSAQQFPDLHSELNLSSLELGDSALYFCASSQTGRGETQYFGPGTRLLVL.

This clonotype occurred many times. This chain uses TRBV29-1 with TRBJ2-4; TRBD1 matches 7 bases. Germline CDR1 is SQVTM and CDR2 is ANQGSEA. The CDR3 totals 14 residues. The ends lost 7 bases at V and 1 base at J; junction bases unmatched: 7. The CDR3 coding sequence is TGCAGCGCGTCGACAGGGAATGCCAAAAACATTCAGTACTTC. Encoded protein: CSASTGNAKNIQYF. The entire variable domain, with the rest obtained from reference TRBV29-1 and TRBJ2-4, is as follows: SAVISQKPSRDICQRGTSLTIQCQVDSQVTMMFWYRQQPGQSLTLIATANQGSEATYESGFVIDKFPISRPNLTFSTLTVSNMSPEDSSIYLCSASTGNAKNIQYFGAGTRLSVL.

In its sample, this clonotype was seen a few times. The rearrangement uses TRBV7-7 and TRBJ2-3; the D gene is possibly TRBD2 (6 bases). The CDR3 spans 13 residues. Germline CDR1 is SSHAT and CDR2 is FNYEAQ (reference sequence). Trimming removed 3 bases at V and 10 bases at J, with 14 bases between. CDR3 amino acids: CASSFEGGQAQYF. CDR3 coding DNA: TGTGCCAGCAGCTTCGAGGGAGGTCAAGCGCAGTATTTT.

This clonotype was detected ten times or more. The rearrangement uses TRBV27 and TRBJ1-1; D is undetermined. Per germline, CDR1 MNHEY and CDR2 SMNVEV (reference sequence). V shed 0 bases and J shed 2 bases, with 7 bases lying between them. This CDR3 has 14 residues. The CDR3 sequence is CASSLSPGNTEAFF. The CDR3 DNA follows: TGTGCCAGCAGTTTATCCCCGGGAAACACTGAAGCTTTCTTT.

This clonotype came up a few times. The J gene is TRBJ2-5, the V gene TRBV6-1, with D uncertain. Trimming shortened V by 6 bases and J by 6 bases, and 20 bases separated the two germline ends. From germline, CDR1 is MNHNS and CDR2 SASEGT. The CDR3 is 15 residues long. This chain's CDR3 is CASSLDMGLDQTQYF. CDR3 DNA: TGTGCCAGCAGCCTCGACATGGGCCTTGACCAGACCCAGTACTTC.

This chain connects TRBV7-9 to TRBJ2-7, with D possibly being TRBD2 (6 bases). Trimming shortened V by 0 bases and J by 11 bases, and 23 bases separated the two germline ends. The CDR3 is made up of 16 amino acids. Germline V lookup: CDR1 SEHNR, CDR2 FQNEAQ (reference sequence). CDR3 protein: CASSLATGAPLRKEYF. DNA of the CDR3: TGTGCCAGCAGCTTAGCGACGGGAGCTCCGCTAAGGAAGGAGTACTTC. The full variable domain, rest sourced from reference TRBV7-9 and TRBJ2-7, is DTGVSQNPRHKITKRGQNVTFRCDPISEHNRLYWYRQTLGQGPEFLTYFQNEAQLEKSRLLSDRFSAERPKGSFSTLEIQRTEQGDSAMYLCASSLATGAPLRKEYFGPGTRLTVT.

This clonotype has at least ten counts. This chain joins TRBV5-1 and TRBJ2-3; maybe TRBD2 (5 bases). Germline CDR1 and CDR2: SGHRS and YFSETQ. The CDR3 covers 15 residues. V was shortened by 1 base and J by 4 bases, with 13 bases between the two germline ends. Here the CDR3 DNA reads TGCGCCAGCAGCTTGACGGGAAGCTTCCCAGATACGCAGTATTTT. This sequence encodes CASSLTGSFPDTQYF.

This clonotype was detected ten times or more. The chain uses TRBV6-1 and TRBJ2-7; 11 bases align to TRBD1. Germline assignment: CDR1 MNHNS and CDR2 SASEGT. This CDR3 spans 13 amino acids. V lost 7 bases to trimming and J lost 5 bases; unmatched junction nucleotides: 4. The CDR3 DNA reads TGTGCCAGCAAGGGGACAGGGGGTCACGAGCAGTACTTC. Protein sequence: CASKGTGGHEQYF.

This clonotype was seen many times. CDR3 protein: CASSLGGGKAFF. In DNA, the CDR3 is TGTGCCAGCAGCTTAGGGGGGGGTAAAGCTTTCTTT. V and J are TRBV7-9 and TRBJ1-1; D is possibly TRBD1 (5 bases). Germline CDR1 SEHNR, CDR2 FQNEAQ (reference sequence). The CDR3 sequence is 12 residues long. V was shortened by 1 base and J by 9 bases, with 9 bases between the two germline ends. The full variable domain, with the rest looked up from reference TRBV7-9 and TRBJ1-1, is DTGVSQNPRHKITKRGQNVTFRCDPISEHNRLYWYRQTLGQGPEFLTYFQNEAQLEKSRLLSDRFSAERPKGSFSTLEIQRTEQGDSAMYLCASSLGGGKAFFGQGTRLTVV.

This chain links TRBV9 with TRBJ2-7; D assignment may be TRBD1 or TRBD2 (5 bases each). The V end was cut by 3 bases, the J end by 7 bases, with 17 bases between. The CDR3 length is 14 residues. Germline V lookup: CDR1 SGDLS, CDR2 YYNGEE. As DNA, the CDR3 is TGTGCCAGCAGCGAACGACTGGGACCGAGTGAGCAGTACTTC. It yields the protein CASSERLGPSEQYF.

The V gene is TRBV4-1, the J gene TRBJ2-7; possibly TRBD1 for D (5 bases). V was shortened by 1 base and J by 5 bases, with 12 bases between the two germline ends. This CDR3 region has 14 residues. From germline, CDR1 is MGHRA and CDR2 YSYEKL. The CDR3 here is CASSQGQIRDEQYF. CDR3 in DNA: TGCGCCAGCAGCCAAGGACAGATCCGGGACGAGCAGTACTTC.

The rearrangement joins TRBV15 to TRBJ2-5; TRBD2 is a possible D gene (6 bases). The germline gives CDR1 LNHNV, CDR2 YYDKDF (reference sequence). The CDR3 has 14 amino acids. V lost 5 bases and J lost 1, with 11 bases in between. CDR3: CATSLGTSQETQYF. CDR3 nucleotides: TGTGCCACCAGCTTAGGGACTTCCCAAGAGACCCAGTACTTC.

This clonotype was recorded at least ten times. The J gene is TRBJ2-1, the V gene TRBV27; 8 nucleotides line up with TRBD2. The CDR3 consists of 16 residues. CDR1 and CDR2 (germline): MNHEY, SMNVEV (reference sequence). J gave up 8 bases and V 6 bases, and 15 bases lay outside the gene matches. CDR3 amino acids: CASSLAVGTRVYEQFF. The CDR3 DNA is TGTGCCAGCAGCCTGGCCGTTGGGACTAGAGTCTATGAGCAGTTCTTC.

This clonotype was picked up many times. The chain links TRBV2 to TRBJ2-1; 9 bases match TRBD1. Germline trimming cut 6 bases from V and 1 base from J; bases unmatched to any gene: 4. The germline CDR1 and CDR2 sequences are SNHLY and FYNNEI. The CDR3 has 15 residues. The CDR3 DNA reads TGTGCCAGCAGGGTTGGACAGGGGTCCTACAATGAGCAGTTCTTC. As protein: CASRVGQGSYNEQFF.

The sample holds many counts of this clonotype. V gene TRBV6-1 combines with J gene TRBJ1-1, with no clear D. CDR1 MNHNS and CDR2 SASEGT come from the germline V gene. V lost 2 bases, J lost 1 base, and 5 bases lay in between. The CDR3 is 13 amino acids. This CDR3 reads CASSEFRNTEAFF. CDR3 DNA sequence: TGTGCCAGCAGTGAATTCAGGAACACTGAAGCTTTCTTT.

This clonotype was observed a few times. A read error may be the cause here, since a much bigger clone is one base away. Likely a read error: the CDR3 ends without its conserved phenylalanine or tryptophan. J is TRBJ1-1 and V is TRBV20-1; D not resolved. The CDR3 covers 11 residues. In germline, CDR1 is DFQATT, CDR2 SNEGSKA (reference sequence). Trimming pared 5 bases from V and 3 bases from J, leaving 7 bases between. This CDR3 reads CSASRDTEAFV. DNA for the CDR3: TGCAGTGCTTCGCGGGACACTGAAGCTTTCGTT.

Details on this clonotype: This may be a read error: a much more frequent sequence differs by one nucleotide. The chain is built from TRBV4-1 and TRBJ2-2; tentative D call: TRBD1 (6 bases). Trimming cost V 5 bases and J 3 bases, with 16 bases left between them. The CDR3 is 16 residues long. Germline CDR1 MGHRA, CDR2 YSYEKL. CDR3 loop: CASSSRTVRDTGELFF. For the CDR3, the DNA is TGCGCCAGCAGCTCGAGGACAGTTCGGGACACCGGGGAGCTGTTTTTT.

This clonotype appeared many times. The chain has TRBV12-3 or TRBV12-4 and TRBJ2-1; D is unresolved. V was clipped by 2 bases and J by 7 bases, with 6 bases between them. The CDR3 covers 12 residues. This CDR3 reads CASSLIRNEQFF. The CDR3 DNA follows: TGTGCCAGCAGTTTAATACGGAATGAGCAGTTCTTC.